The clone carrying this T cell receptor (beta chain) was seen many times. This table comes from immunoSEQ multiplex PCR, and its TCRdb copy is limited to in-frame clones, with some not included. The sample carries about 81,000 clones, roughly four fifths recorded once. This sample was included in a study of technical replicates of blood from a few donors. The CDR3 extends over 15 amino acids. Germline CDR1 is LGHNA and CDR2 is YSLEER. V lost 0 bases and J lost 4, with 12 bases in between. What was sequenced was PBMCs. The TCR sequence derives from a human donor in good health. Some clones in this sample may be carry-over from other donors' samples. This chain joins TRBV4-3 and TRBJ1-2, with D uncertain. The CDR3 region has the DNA TGCGCCAGCAGCCAAGATCCAGAGGGTACCTATGGCTACACCTTC. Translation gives CASSQDPEGTYGYTF.